This entry concerns a single T cell receptor beta chain. Unique molecular identifiers were added to individual cDNA molecules. A single record per CDR3 protein comes from TCRdb applying MiXCR to the 5' RACE reads. The repertoire holds under 100,000 distinct CDR3 sequences, with more than 9.5% as singletons. This record comes from a study of early T cells in non-severe SARS-CoV-2 infection. The germline V gene encodes CDR1 SGDLS and CDR2 YYNGEE. The V end lost 3 bases, the J end lost 4 bases, and 14 bases lay between the germline ends. CDR3 length: 15 residues. The genes are TRBV9 and TRBJ2-1, with TRBD2 as a possible D gene (6 bases). The sequenced sample consisted of whole blood. The sequence came from an adult who was a healthcare worker with PCR-confirmed SARS-CoV-2 infection or an uninfected control (not recorded which). CDR3 DNA sequence: TGTGCCAGCAGCGCCGGACCAGGAGGGTACAATGAGCAGTTCTTC. Its protein product is CASSAGPGGYNEQFF.